These T cell receptor beta chains were read from a single sample in a study of post-analysis software for immune sequencing data. TCRdb re-called the PCR reads through MiXCR, storing one row per CDR3 protein. The table lists some 700,000 distinct CDR3 sequences, about 60% of them singletons. The specimen sequenced was blood. These receptors were obtained from a girl aged 2-15 years with multiple sclerosis. Each CDR3 is given with its conserved first and last residue. The order of the fields is CDR3 protein, CDR3 DNA, V gene, clone size, J gene, D gene. D genes are given only for firm matches. Size is omitted from some rows. Given values are once, few, many or a class for expanded clones.

CASSQIYRGSGANVLTF | TGCGCCAGCAGCCAAATTTATAGGGGGTCTGGGGCCAACGTCCTGACTTTC | TRBV4-1 | - | TRBJ2-6 | -
CATSDFRRGLGEQFF | TGTGCCACCAGTGATTTTCGCAGGGGGCTGGGTGAGCAGTTCTTC | TRBV24-1 | - | TRBJ2-1 | TRBD1
CASSLYSDEQFF | TGTGCCAGCAGCTTATATAGCGATGAGCAGTTCTTC | TRBV7-6 | few | TRBJ2-1 | -
CASSQNYGDEQFF | TGTGCCAGCAGCCAAAACTATGGGGATGAGCAGTTCTTC | TRBV4-2 | - | TRBJ2-1 | -
CASSEHQGETQYF | TGCGCCAGCAGTGAACACCAAGGGGAGACCCAGTACTTC | TRBV10-1 | - | TRBJ2-5 | -
CSVNVDNGGEQYF | TGCAGCGTCAATGTGGACAACGGGGGAGAGCAGTACTTC | TRBV29-1 | few | TRBJ2-5 | -
CASSQDPRTSGSYEQFF | TGTGCCAGCAGCCAAGATCCTAGGACTAGCGGGAGCTATGAGCAGTTCTTC | TRBV4-2 | - | TRBJ2-1 | TRBD2
CSAATRGGVNEQFF | TGCAGTGCAGCCACCCGCGGGGGGGTCAATGAGCAGTTCTTC | TRBV20-1 | - | TRBJ2-1 | TRBD2
CASSYRTSGGPGSYNEQFF | TGTGCCAGCAGTTACAGGACTAGCGGGGGGCCAGGCTCCTACAATGAGCAGTTCTTC | TRBV7-2 | once | TRBJ2-1 | TRBD2
CASSPQGIRQFF | TGTGCCAGCAGTCCTCAGGGGATTCGGCAGTTCTTC | TRBV12-3/TRBV12-4 | - | TRBJ2-1 | -
CASSKGTSGREQYF | TGTGCCAGCAGTAAAGGGACTAGCGGGAGGGAGCAGTATTTT | TRBV2 | - | TRBJ2-3 | TRBD2
CASSPYDTDTEAFF | TGTGCCAGCTCACCTTATGACACGGACACTGAAGCTTTCTTT | TRBV18 | - | TRBJ1-1 | -
CASSFHRVETQYF | TGTGCCAGCAGCTTTCACAGGGTGGAGACCCAGTACTTC | TRBV11-2 | - | TRBJ2-5 | -